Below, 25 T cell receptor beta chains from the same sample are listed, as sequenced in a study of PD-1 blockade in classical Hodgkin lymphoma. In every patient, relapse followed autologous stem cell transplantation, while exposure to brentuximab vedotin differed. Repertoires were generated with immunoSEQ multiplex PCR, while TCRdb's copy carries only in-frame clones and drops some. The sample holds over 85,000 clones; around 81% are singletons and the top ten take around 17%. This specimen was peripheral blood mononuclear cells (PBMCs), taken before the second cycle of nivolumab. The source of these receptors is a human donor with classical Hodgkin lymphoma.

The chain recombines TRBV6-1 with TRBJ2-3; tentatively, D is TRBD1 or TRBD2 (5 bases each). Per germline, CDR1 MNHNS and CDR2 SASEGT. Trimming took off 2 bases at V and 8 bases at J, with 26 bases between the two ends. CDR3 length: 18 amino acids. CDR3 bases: TGTGCCAGCAGTGAACGAACGGGGCGGACCCCAAGTCTGGTTACGCAGTATTTT. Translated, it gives CASSERTGRTPSLVTQYF.

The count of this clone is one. The CDR3 loop reads CASSFPRQGPDTQYF. Written as DNA, the CDR3 is TGTGCCAGCAGTTTCCCCCGACAGGGACCAGATACGCAGTATTTT. This chain links TRBV28 with TRBJ2-3; 7 bases are a match to TRBD1. The CDR3 extends over 15 amino acids. The germline CDR1 and CDR2 sequences are MDHEN and SYDVKM. J lost 4 bases, V lost 3 bases, and 7 bases had no gene match.

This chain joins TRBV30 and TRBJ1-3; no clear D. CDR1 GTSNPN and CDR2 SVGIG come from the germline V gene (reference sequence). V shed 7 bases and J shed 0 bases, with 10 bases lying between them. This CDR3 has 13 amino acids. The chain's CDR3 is CAYDKSSGNTIYF. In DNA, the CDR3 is TGTGCCTACGATAAGAGCTCTGGAAACACCATATATTTT.

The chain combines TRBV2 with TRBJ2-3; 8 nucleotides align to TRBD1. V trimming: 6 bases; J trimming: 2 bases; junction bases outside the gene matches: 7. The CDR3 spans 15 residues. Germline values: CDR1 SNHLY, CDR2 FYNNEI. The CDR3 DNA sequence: TGTGCCAGCAGGGACAGGGATCCCCTCACAGATACGCAGTATTTT. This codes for CASRDRDPLTDTQYF.

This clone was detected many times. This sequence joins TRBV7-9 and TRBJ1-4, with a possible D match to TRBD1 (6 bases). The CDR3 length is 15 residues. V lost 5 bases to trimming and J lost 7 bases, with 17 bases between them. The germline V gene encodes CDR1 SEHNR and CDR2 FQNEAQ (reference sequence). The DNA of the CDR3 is TGTGCCAGCAGCGCAGGAGCGGGAGGGGGTGAAAAACTGTTTTTT. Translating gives CASSAGAGGGEKLFF.

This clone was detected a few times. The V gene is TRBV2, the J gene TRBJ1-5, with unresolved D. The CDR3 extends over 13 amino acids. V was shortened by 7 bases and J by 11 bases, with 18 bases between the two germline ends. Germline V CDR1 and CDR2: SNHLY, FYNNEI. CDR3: CASIRDLQEAQHF. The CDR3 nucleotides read TGTGCCAGCATCCGGGATCTACAAGAGGCCCAGCATTTT.

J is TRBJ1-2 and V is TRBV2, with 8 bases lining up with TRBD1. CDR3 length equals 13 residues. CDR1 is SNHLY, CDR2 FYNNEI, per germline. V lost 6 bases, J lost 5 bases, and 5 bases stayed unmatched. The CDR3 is CASSRDRIYGYTF. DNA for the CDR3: TGTGCCAGCAGCCGGGACAGGATTTATGGCTACACCTTC.

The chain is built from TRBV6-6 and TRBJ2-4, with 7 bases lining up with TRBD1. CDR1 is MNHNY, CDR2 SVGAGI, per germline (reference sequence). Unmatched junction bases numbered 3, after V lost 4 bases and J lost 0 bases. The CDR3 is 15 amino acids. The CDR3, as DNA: TGTGCCAGCAGTTCAACAGGGGTAGCCAAAAACATTCAGTACTTC. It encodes CASSSTGVAKNIQYF.

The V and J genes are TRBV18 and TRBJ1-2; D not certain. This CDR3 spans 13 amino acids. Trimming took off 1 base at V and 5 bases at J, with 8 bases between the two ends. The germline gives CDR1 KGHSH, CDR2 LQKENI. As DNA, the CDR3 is TGTGCCAGCTCACCACTCGAGAGGTATGGCTACACCTTC. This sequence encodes CASSPLERYGYTF. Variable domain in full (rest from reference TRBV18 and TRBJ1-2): NAGVMQNPRHLVRRRGQEARLRCSPMKGHSHVYWYRQLPEEGLKFMVYLQKENIIDESGMPKERFSAEFPKEGPSILRIQQVVRGDSAAYFCASSPLERYGYTFGSGTRLTVV.

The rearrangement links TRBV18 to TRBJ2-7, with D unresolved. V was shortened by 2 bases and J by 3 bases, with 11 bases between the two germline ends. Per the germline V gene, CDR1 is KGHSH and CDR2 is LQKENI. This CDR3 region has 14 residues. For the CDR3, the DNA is TGTGCCAGCTCACCATTAAGCCGAGACTACGAGCAGTACTTC. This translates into CASSPLSRDYEQYF. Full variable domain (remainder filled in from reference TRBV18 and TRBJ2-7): NAGVMQNPRHLVRRRGQEARLRCSPMKGHSHVYWYRQLPEEGLKFMVYLQKENIIDESGMPKERFSAEFPKEGPSILRIQQVVRGDSAAYFCASSPLSRDYEQYFGPGTRLTVT.

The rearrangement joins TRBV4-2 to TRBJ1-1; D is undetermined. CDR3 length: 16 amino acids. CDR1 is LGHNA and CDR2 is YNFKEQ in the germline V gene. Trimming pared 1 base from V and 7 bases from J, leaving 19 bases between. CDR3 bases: TGTGCCAGCAGCCAAGTAATATCTTCCCCGGGGAGTGAAGCTTTCTTT. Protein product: CASSQVISSPGSEAFF.

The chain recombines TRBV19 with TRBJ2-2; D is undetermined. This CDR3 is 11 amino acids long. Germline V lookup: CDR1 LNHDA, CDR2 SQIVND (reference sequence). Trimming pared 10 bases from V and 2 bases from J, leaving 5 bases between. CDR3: CATGNTGELFF. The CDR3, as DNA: TGTGCCACTGGTAACACCGGGGAGCTGTTTTTT.

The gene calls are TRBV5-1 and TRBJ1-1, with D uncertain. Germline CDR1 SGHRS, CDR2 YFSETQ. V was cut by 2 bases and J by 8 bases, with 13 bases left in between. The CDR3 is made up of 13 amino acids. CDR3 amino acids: CASSFGPDFEAFF. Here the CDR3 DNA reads TGCGCCAGCAGCTTTGGCCCAGACTTCGAAGCTTTCTTT.

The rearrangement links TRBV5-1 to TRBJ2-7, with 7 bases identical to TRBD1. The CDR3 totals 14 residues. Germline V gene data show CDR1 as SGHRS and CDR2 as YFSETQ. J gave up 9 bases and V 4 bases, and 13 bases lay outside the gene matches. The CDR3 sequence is CASSVAGTEFGQYF. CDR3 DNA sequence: TGCGCCAGCAGCGTCGCCGGGACAGAGTTTGGGCAGTACTTC.

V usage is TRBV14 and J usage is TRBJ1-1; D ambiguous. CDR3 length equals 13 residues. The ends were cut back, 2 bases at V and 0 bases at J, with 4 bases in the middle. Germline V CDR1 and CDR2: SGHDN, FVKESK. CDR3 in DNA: TGTGCCAGCAGCCAAAAAGTGAACACTGAAGCTTTCTTT. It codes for CASSQKVNTEAFF.

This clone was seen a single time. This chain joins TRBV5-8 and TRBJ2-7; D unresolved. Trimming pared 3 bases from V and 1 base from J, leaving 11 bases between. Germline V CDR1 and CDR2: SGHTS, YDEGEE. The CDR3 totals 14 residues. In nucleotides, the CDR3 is TGTGCCAGCAGCTCCAGACCGGGTTCCTACGAGCAGTACTTC. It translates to CASSSRPGSYEQYF.

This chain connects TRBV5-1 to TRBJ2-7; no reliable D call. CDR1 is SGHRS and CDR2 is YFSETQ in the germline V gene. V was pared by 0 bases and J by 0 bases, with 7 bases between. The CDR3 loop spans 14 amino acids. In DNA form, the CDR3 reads TGCGCCAGCAGCTTGGACCCTACCTCCTACGAGCAGTACTTC. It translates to CASSLDPTSYEQYF.

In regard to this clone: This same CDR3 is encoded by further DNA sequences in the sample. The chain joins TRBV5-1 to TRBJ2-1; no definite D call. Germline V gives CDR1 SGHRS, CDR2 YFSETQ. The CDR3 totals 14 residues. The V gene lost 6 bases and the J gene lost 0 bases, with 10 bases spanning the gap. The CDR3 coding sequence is TGCGCCAGCACCTCCGGTGGCTCCTACAATGAGCAGTTCTTC. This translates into CASTSGGSYNEQFF.

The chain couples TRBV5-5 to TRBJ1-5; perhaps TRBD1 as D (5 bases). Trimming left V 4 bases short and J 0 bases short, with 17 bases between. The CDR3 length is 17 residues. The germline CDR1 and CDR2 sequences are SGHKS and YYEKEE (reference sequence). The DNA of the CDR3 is TGTGCCAGCAGCAGGGGTCCAGCTGACTCTAGCAATCAGCCCCAGCATTTT. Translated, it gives CASSRGPADSSNQPQHF.

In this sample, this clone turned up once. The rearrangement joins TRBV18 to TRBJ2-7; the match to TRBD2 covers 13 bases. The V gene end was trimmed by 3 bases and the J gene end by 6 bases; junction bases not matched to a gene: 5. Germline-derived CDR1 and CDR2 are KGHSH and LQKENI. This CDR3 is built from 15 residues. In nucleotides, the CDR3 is TGTGCCAGCTCACCTACTAGCGGGAGGGCCAGCGAGCAGTACTTC. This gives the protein CASSPTSGRASEQYF.

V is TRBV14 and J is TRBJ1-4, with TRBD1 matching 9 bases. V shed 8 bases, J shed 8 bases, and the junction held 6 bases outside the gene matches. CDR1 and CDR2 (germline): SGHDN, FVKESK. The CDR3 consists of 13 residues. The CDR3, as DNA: TGTGCCAGCTCTTACAGGGGGCGGGAAAAACTGTTTTTT. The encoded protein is CASSYRGREKLFF.

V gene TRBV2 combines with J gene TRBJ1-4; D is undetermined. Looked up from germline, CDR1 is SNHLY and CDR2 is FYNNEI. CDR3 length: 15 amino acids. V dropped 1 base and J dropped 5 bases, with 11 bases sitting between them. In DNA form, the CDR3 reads TGTGCCAGCAGTGAAGGTGAACAGCGGAATGAAAAACTGTTTTTT. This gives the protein CASSEGEQRNEKLFF.

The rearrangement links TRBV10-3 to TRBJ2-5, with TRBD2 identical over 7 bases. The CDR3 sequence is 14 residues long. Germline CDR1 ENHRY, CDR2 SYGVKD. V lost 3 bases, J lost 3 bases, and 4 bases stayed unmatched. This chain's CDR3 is CAISEEGGKETQYF. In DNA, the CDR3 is TGTGCCATCAGTGAAGAGGGAGGGAAAGAGACCCAGTACTTC.

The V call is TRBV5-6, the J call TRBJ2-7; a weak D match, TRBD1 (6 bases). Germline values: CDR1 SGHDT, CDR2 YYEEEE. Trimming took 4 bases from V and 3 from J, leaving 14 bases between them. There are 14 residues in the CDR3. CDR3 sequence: CASSRRTAYYEQYF. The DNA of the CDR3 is TGTGCCAGCAGCCGGAGGACAGCCTACTACGAGCAGTACTTC.

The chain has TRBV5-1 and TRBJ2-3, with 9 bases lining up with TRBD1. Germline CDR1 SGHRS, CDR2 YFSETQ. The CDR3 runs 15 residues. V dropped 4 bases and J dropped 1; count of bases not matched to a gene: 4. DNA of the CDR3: TGCGCCAGCAGCCTCAACAGGGGGCGCACAGATACGCAGTATTTT. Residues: CASSLNRGRTDTQYF.